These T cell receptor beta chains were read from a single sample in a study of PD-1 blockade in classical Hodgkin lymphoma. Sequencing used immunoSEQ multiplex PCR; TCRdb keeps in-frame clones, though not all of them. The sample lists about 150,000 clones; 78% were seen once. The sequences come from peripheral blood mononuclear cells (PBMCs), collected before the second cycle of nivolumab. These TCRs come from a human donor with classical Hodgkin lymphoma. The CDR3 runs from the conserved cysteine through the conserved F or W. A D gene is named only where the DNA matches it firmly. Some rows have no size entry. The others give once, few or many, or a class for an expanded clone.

DNA: TGTGCCAGCAGTGCTCGTATATCACAGGGGAACTATGGCTACACCTTC; CDR3: CASSARISQGNYGYTF; J: TRBJ1-2; size: .; V: TRBV6-1; D: TRBD1
DNA: TGTGCCAGCAGCTTAGTCGGGACAGGGGTAAATCGCAATCAGCCCCAGCATTTT; CDR3: CASSLVGTGVNRNQPQHF; J: TRBJ1-5; size: .; V: TRBV7-8; D: TRBD1
DNA: TGTGCCAGTAGTCAGGCTCCAGGGACAGATTTTAGGCCCCAGCATTTT; CDR3: CASSQAPGTDFRPQHF; J: TRBJ1-5; size: .; V: TRBV19; D: TRBD1
DNA: TGCAGCGTTGACGGGTTTTACAATGAGCAGTTCTTC; CDR3: CSVDGFYNEQFF; J: TRBJ2-1; size: .; V: TRBV29-1; D: .
DNA: TGCGCCAGCAAGGCGTTTGGAGGTTTCGGCTACACCTTC; CDR3: CASKAFGGFGYTF; J: TRBJ1-2; size: .; V: TRBV5-1; D: .
DNA: TGTGCCAGCAGCTACAAGGGGACTAGCGGGAACGAGCAGTACTTC; CDR3: CASSYKGTSGNEQYF; J: TRBJ2-7; size: .; V: TRBV7-2; D: TRBD2
DNA: TGTGCCAGCTCACCAAGGACGAGCACAGATACGCAGTATTTT; CDR3: CASSPRTSTDTQYF; J: TRBJ2-3; size: .; V: TRBV18; D: .
DNA: TGTGCCAGCAGCTTAGGGGTACGGATTAATGAAAAACTGTTTTTT; CDR3: CASSLGVRINEKLFF; J: TRBJ1-4; size: .; V: TRBV7-9; D: .
DNA: TGTGCCAGCAGCTTAGCGGGGGGCCGCAATGAGCAGTTCTTC; CDR3: CASSLAGGRNEQFF; J: TRBJ2-1; size: once; V: TRBV7-2; D: .
DNA: TGTGCCATCAGCAAGGACAGGACGGGACAAGAGACCCAGTACTTC; CDR3: CAISKDRTGQETQYF; J: TRBJ2-5; size: .; V: TRBV10-3; D: TRBD1
DNA: TGTGCCATCAGGGAACAGGGGCGTGCTTTCTTT; CDR3: CAIREQGRAFF; J: TRBJ1-1; size: .; V: TRBV10-3; D: TRBD1
DNA: TGTGCCAGCAGCCCATCTGAGACCCAGTACTTC; CDR3: CASSPSETQYF; J: TRBJ2-5; size: .; V: TRBV7-2; D: .
DNA: TGTGCCAGCAGCTTAGGAAGCGGGCCCTACACCGGGGAGCTGTTTTTT; CDR3: CASSLGSGPYTGELFF; J: TRBJ2-2; size: few; V: TRBV7-9; D: .
DNA: TGTGCCAGCAGCTTAACAGTCTCTGGAAACACCATATATTTT; CDR3: CASSLTVSGNTIYF; J: TRBJ1-3; size: once; V: TRBV5-6; D: .
DNA: TGTGCCAGCACCGCCGGGGGATTCTATGGCTACACCTTC; CDR3: CASTAGGFYGYTF; J: TRBJ1-2; size: once; V: TRBV28; D: .
DNA: TGTGCCAGCAGCCAAGGTGGACTAGCGGGAAGAGCCAAAAACATTCAGTACTTC; CDR3: CASSQGGLAGRAKNIQYF; J: TRBJ2-4; size: .; V: TRBV4-2; D: TRBD2
DNA: TGTGCCATCAGTGAGTCAGCGGGAGGACGCGGTACGCAGTATTTT; CDR3: CAISESAGGRGTQYF; J: TRBJ2-3; size: .; V: TRBV10-3; D: TRBD2
DNA: TGTGCCAGCAGCGTAGTCCCCCAAGAGACCCAGTACTTC; CDR3: CASSVVPQETQYF; J: TRBJ2-5; size: .; V: TRBV9; D: .
DNA: TGTGCCACCGACCGGGACCCCCAAGAGACCCAGTACTTC; CDR3: CATDRDPQETQYF; J: TRBJ2-5; size: .; V: TRBV6-6; D: .
DNA: TGTGCCAGCAGCCCAACTAGCCGGGCCGGGGAGCTGTTTTTT; CDR3: CASSPTSRAGELFF; J: TRBJ2-2; size: .; V: TRBV7-2; D: .
DNA: TGTGCCAGCTCCCGACAGGGGCAATACGAGCAGTACTTC; CDR3: CASSRQGQYEQYF; J: TRBJ2-7; size: .; V: TRBV9; D: TRBD1
DNA: TGTGCCAGCAGCTTGGGCCAGCCAACTTATGGCTACACCTTC; CDR3: CASSLGQPTYGYTF; J: TRBJ1-2; size: .; V: TRBV5-5; D: .
DNA: TGTGCCAGCAGTTACGCGCCTAGCGGTAACTACGAGCAGTACTTC; CDR3: CASSYAPSGNYEQYF; J: TRBJ2-7; size: .; V: TRBV6-5; D: TRBD2
DNA: TGTGCCAGCAGCGGGCAGGGGACAGCACTCACAGATACGCAGTATTTT; CDR3: CASSGQGTALTDTQYF; J: TRBJ2-3; size: .; V: TRBV5-6; D: TRBD1
DNA: TGTGCCAGTAGTTCCACAGGGGGGGGTACGCAGTATTTT; CDR3: CASSSTGGGTQYF; J: TRBJ2-3; size: .; V: TRBV19; D: .
DNA: TGTGCCAGTAGTATGGCTAGCGGGGGTTCAGAGACCCAGTACTTC; CDR3: CASSMASGGSETQYF; J: TRBJ2-5; size: .; V: TRBV19; D: TRBD2
DNA: TGCGCCAGCAGCTTGGCGAAAACTAGCGTCTCCTACGAGCAGTACTTC; CDR3: CASSLAKTSVSYEQYF; J: TRBJ2-7; size: .; V: TRBV5-1; D: TRBD2
DNA: TGTGCCAGTAGTAGGGCCCCTCAGGGGCCCCGGGAGACCCAGTACTTC; CDR3: CASSRAPQGPRETQYF; J: TRBJ2-5; size: .; V: TRBV19; D: .